This TCR beta chain is drawn from a study of T cells in Graves' hyperthyroidism and ophthalmopathy. Amplified regions were TCR beta CDR3 sequences from RNA transcripts. The HTBI primer set was used in a first-round RT-PCR of the TCR CDR3. TCRdb processed the multiplex PCR reads anew with MiXCR; each CDR3 protein has one entry. The table shows fewer than 750,000 distinct CDR3 sequences, with approximately 14% occurring only once. CDR3 size: 16 residues. V dropped 0 bases and J dropped 3 bases, with 12 bases sitting between them. CDR1 is GTSNPN and CDR2 is SVGIG in the germline V gene (reference sequence). Out of around 10 ml of fresh peripheral blood came the PBMCs. This clonotype occurred many times.

The chain recombines TRBV30 with TRBJ2-6; unclear D gene. The sequence was collected from a woman aged 40 to 50 with Graves' ophthalmopathy. Sequences were obtained from blood. The CDR3 region has the DNA TGTGCCTGGAGTGTTCCGGCAGGCAATGGGGCCAACGTCCTGACTTTC. Translation gives CAWSVPAGNGANVLTF.